This record concerns one T cell receptor beta chain sequence. This sample is drawn from a study of technical replicates of blood from a handful of donors. TCRdb's copy holds only in-frame clones and misses some; the assay was immunoSEQ multiplex PCR. This repertoire shows 75,000 to 90,000 clones, 90% to 95% found once; its top ten account for about 0.36%. Germline lookup yields CDR1 SNHLY and CDR2 FYNNEI. The CDR3 extends over 18 amino acids. Trimming took 7 bases from V and 4 from J, leaving 26 bases between them. The material sequenced was T cells isolated from PBMCs. This receptor was identified in a human donor in good health. The chain employs TRBV2 and TRBJ2-1, with D perhaps matching TRBD2 (6 bases). The CDR3 sequence: CASKSPIRGRNPYNEQFF. As DNA, the CDR3 is TGTGCCAGCAAATCCCCCATACGGGGGAGGAATCCTTACAATGAGCAGTTCTTC.